The 9 T cell receptor beta chains below all came from one sample that was sequenced in a study of cytomegalovirus exposure and HLA in healthy donors. PCR was performed using 60 Vbeta and 13 Jbeta primers. Sequencing used immunoSEQ multiplex PCR; TCRdb keeps in-frame clones, though not all of them. The sample has about 160,000 clones; 79% are singletons. The sequenced material came from PBMCs. The receptors were gathered from a man between 40 and 49 years old in good health and CMV-seronegative.

The chain has TRBV9 and TRBJ1-6; tentative D call: TRBD1 (6 bases). The ends were cut back, 4 bases at V and 6 bases at J, with 17 bases in the middle. Germline V gene sequence: CDR1 SGDLS, CDR2 YYNGEE. The CDR3 covers 16 residues. CDR3: CASSITGTSLNSPLHF. CDR3 nucleotide sequence: TGTGCCAGCAGCATCACCGGGACAAGCCTTAATTCACCCCTCCACTTT. Looking up the rest from reference TRBV9 and TRBJ1-6 gives the full variable domain: DSGVTQTPKHLITATGQRVTLRCSPRSGDLSVYWYQQSLDQGLQFLIQYYNGEERAKGNILERFSAQQFPDLHSELNLSSLELGDSALYFCASSITGTSLNSPLHFGNGTRLTVT.

The chain links TRBV9 to TRBJ2-5, with a tentative D call TRBD1 (6 bases). The length of the CDR3 is 16 residues. CDR1 is SGDLS and CDR2 is YYNGEE in the germline V gene. The V end was cut by 3 bases, the J end by 3 bases, with 18 bases between. The CDR3 bases are TGTGCCAGCAGCGGGTCGTATCTGGGACACAAAGAGACCCAGTACTTC. Protein product: CASSGSYLGHKETQYF.

The chain links TRBV18 to TRBJ2-1, with D maybe TRBD2 (6 bases). Trimming removed 2 bases at V and 0 bases at J, with 26 bases between. Looked up from germline, CDR1 is KGHSH and CDR2 is LQKENI. The CDR3 runs to 21 residues. CDR3 sequence (DNA): TGTGCCAGCTCACCAAGCGTTAGGCGGCGGGACCGCCCCAGCTCCTACAATGAGCAGTTCTTC. As protein: CASSPSVRRRDRPSSYNEQFF.

This rearrangement joins TRBV5-4 to TRBJ2-1, with 14 bases that match TRBD2. V lost 4 bases to trimming and J lost 3 bases; unmatched junction nucleotides: 6. The CDR3 has 17 residues. Germline CDR1 is SGHNT and CDR2 is YYREEE (reference sequence). As DNA, the CDR3 is TGTGCCAGCAGCCGACTAGCGGGAGGGGGATTCTACAATGAGCAGTTCTTC. Protein sequence: CASSRLAGGGFYNEQFF.

Comments on this clone: The sample carries other DNA sequences with the same CDR3. V gene TRBV10-3 combines with J gene TRBJ2-3; 8 bases are shared with TRBD2. The trim removed 10 bases at V and 0 bases at J, leaving 3 bases unmatched. The CDR3 runs to 13 residues. CDR1 ENHRY and CDR2 SYGVKD come from the germline V gene. The CDR3 here is CATKRESTDTQYF. Written as DNA, the CDR3 is TGTGCCACCAAGCGGGAGAGCACAGATACGCAGTATTTT.

This clone was found once. J is TRBJ2-1 and V is TRBV7-8, with TRBD2 matching 10 bases. The CDR3 spans 15 residues. With 1 base clipped from V and 8 bases from J, the junction kept 5 bases outside the gene matches. Germline values: CDR1 SGHVS, CDR2 FQNEAQ. The CDR3 is CASSLELAGNHEQFF. The CDR3 nucleotides are TGTGCCAGCAGCTTAGAACTAGCGGGAAACCATGAGCAGTTCTTC.

The chain joins TRBV25-1 to TRBJ2-2; the D gene is possibly TRBD2 (7 bases). The CDR3 has 14 amino acids. The germline V and J ends were trimmed by 6 bases and 0 bases, with 8 bases remaining between them. Germline-derived CDR1 and CDR2 are MGHDK and SYGVNS. The DNA for the CDR3 is TGTGCCAGCAGAGGGGGGGCGAACACCGGGGAGCTGTTTTTT. Protein: CASRGGANTGELFF.

The V gene is TRBV2, the J gene TRBJ2-5; D is perhaps TRBD1 (6 bases). CDR1 and CDR2 from the germline V gene are SNHLY and FYNNEI. This CDR3 comprises 14 residues. V lost 6 bases and J lost 9, with 20 bases in between. The CDR3: CASRPRDTLGAQYF. In DNA, the CDR3 is TGTGCCAGCAGGCCCCGGGACACCTTGGGGGCCCAGTACTTC.

Concerning this clone itself: An end of the junction does not agree with germline; a read error may underlie this. V is TRBV9 and J is TRBJ2-1; TRBD2 aligns across 10 bases. Germline V CDR1 and CDR2: SGDLS, YYNGEE. The CDR3 is 17 residues long. The CDR3 nucleotides read TGTGCCGGCAGCGGGGCGATAGCGGGGGGCTCCTACAATGAGCAGTTCTTC. Translated: CAGSGAIAGGSYNEQFF.